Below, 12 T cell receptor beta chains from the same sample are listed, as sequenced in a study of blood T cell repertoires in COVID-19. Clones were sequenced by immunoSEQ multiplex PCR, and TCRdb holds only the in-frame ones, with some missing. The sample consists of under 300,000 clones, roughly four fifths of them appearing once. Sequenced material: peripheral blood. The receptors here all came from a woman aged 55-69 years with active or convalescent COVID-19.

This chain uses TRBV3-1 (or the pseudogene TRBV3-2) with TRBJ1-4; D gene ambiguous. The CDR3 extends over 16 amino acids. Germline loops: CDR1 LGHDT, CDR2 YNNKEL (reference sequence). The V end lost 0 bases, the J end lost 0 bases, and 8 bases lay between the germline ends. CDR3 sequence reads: CASSQDSSATNEKLFF. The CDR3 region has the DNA TGTGCCAGCAGCCAAGATTCGAGTGCAACTAATGAAAAACTGTTTTTT.

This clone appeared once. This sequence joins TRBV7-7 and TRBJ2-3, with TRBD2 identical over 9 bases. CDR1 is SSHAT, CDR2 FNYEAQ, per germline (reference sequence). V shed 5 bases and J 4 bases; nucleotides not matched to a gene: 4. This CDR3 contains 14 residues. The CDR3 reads CASSVSGGADTQYF. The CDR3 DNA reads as TGTGCCAGCAGCGTTAGCGGGGGCGCAGATACGCAGTATTTT.

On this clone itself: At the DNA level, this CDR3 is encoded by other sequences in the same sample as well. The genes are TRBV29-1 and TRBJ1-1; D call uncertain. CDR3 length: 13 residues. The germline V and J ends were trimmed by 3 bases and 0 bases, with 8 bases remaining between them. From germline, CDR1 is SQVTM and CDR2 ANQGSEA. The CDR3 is CSVEVSLNTEAFF. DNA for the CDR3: TGCAGCGTTGAGGTAAGCCTGAACACTGAAGCTTTCTTT.

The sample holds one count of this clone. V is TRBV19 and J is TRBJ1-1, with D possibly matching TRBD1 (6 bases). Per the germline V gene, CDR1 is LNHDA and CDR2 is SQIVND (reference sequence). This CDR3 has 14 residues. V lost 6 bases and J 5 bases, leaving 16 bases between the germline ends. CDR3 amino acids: CASSLTGWGTEAFF. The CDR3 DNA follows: TGTGCCAGTAGCCTTACAGGGTGGGGGACTGAAGCTTTCTTT. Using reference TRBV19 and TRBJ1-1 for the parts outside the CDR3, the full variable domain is DGGITQSPKYLFRKEGQNVTLSCEQNLNHDAMYWYRQDPGQGLRLIYYSQIVNDFQKGDIAEGYSVSREKKESFPLTVTSAQKNPTAFYLCASSLTGWGTEAFFGQGTRLTVV.

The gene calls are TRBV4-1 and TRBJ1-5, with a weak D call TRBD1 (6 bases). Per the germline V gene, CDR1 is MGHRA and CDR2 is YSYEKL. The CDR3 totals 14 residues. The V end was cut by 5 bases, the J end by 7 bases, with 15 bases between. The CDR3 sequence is CASSKDSPWQPQHF. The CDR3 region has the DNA TGCGCCAGCAGCAAGGACAGCCCATGGCAGCCCCAGCATTTT.

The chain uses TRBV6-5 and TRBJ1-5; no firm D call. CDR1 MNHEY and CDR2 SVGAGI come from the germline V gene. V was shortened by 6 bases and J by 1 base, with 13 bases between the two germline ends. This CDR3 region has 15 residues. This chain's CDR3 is CASSLITGSNQPQHF. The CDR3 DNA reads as TGTGCCAGCAGCCTAATCACCGGGAGCAATCAGCCCCAGCATTTT.

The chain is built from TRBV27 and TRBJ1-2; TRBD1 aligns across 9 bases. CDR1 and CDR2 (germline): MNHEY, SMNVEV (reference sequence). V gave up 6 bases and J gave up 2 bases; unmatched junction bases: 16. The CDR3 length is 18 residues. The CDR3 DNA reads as TGTGCCAGCAGACCTACTCGGACCGGGACAGGGAACAACTATGGCTACACCTTC. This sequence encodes CASRPTRTGTGNNYGYTF.

The CDR3 reads CASSFQQGARETQYF. In nucleotides, the CDR3 is TGCGCCAGCAGCTTTCAACAGGGGGCTCGGGAGACCCAGTACTTC. The V call is TRBV5-1, the J call TRBJ2-5, with TRBD1 matching over 9 bases. The trim removed 2 bases at V and 5 bases at J, leaving 7 bases unmatched. The CDR3 loop spans 15 amino acids. Germline CDR1 SGHRS, CDR2 YFSETQ.

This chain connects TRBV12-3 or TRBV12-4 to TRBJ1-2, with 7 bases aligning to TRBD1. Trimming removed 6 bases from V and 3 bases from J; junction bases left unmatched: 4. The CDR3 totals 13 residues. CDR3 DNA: TGTGCCAGCAGCCAGGGGGTCGACTATGGCTACACCTTC. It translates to CASSQGVDYGYTF.

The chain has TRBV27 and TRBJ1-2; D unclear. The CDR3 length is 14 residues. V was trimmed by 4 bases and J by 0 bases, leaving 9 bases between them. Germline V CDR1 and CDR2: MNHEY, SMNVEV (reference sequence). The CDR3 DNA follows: TGTGCCAGCAGTTCACAGAATTCTAACTATGGCTACACCTTC. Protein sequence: CASSSQNSNYGYTF.

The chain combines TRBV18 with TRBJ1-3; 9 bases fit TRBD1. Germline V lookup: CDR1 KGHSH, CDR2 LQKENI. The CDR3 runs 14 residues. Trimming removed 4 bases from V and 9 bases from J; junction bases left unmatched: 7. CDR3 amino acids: CASSRDRALGTIYF. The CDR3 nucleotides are TGTGCCAGCTCACGGGACAGGGCCCTTGGCACCATATATTTT.

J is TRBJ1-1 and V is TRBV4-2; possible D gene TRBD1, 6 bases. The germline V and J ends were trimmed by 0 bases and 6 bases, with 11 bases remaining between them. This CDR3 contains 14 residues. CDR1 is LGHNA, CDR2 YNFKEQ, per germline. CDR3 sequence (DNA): TGTGCCAGCAGCCAAGATTTCGAGGGGGCTGAAGCTTTCTTT. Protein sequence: CASSQDFEGAEAFF.